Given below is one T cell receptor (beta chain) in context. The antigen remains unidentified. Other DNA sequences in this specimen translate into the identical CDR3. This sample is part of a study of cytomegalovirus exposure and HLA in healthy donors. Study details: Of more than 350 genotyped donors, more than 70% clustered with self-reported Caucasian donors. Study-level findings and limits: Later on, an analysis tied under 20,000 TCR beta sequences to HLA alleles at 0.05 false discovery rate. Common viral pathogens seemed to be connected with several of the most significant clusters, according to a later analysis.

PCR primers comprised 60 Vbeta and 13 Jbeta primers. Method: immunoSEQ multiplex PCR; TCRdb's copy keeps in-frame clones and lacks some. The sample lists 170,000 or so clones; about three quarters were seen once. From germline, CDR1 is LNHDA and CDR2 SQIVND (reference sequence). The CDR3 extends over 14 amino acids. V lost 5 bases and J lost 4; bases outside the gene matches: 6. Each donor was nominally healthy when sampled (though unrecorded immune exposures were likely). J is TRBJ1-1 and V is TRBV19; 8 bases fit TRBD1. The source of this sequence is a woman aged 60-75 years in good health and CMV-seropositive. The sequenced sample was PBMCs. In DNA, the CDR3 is TGTGCCAGTAGTCCAGGACAGGGAGGCACTGAAGCTTTCTTT. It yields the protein CASSPGQGGTEAFF.